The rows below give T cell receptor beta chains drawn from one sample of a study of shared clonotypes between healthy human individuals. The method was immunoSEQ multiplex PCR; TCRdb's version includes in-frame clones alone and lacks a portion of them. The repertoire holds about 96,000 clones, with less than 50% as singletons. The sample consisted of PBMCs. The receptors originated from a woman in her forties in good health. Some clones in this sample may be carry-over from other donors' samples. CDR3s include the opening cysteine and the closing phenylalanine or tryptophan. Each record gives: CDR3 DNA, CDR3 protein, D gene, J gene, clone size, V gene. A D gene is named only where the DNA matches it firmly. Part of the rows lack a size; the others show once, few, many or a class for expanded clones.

cdr3_nt: TGTGCCTGGAGTTCGACCGGGACCGGGGAGCTGTTTTTT
cdr3_aa: CAWSSTGTGELFF
d_call: NA
j_call: TRBJ2-2
clone_size: NA
v_call: TRBV30

cdr3_nt: TGTGCCAGCAGCTTAGTTTCAACTGGCAATCAGCCCCAGCATTTT
cdr3_aa: CASSLVSTGNQPQHF
d_call: NA
j_call: TRBJ1-5
clone_size: NA
v_call: TRBV7-8

cdr3_nt: TGTGCCAGCAGCTTAGCGGGAGTGTTCAATGAGCAGTTCTTC
cdr3_aa: CASSLAGVFNEQFF
d_call: NA
j_call: TRBJ2-1
clone_size: NA
v_call: TRBV7-2

cdr3_nt: TGTGCCAGCAGCGTACGATTCACAGGGTCCCATGGCTACACCTTC
cdr3_aa: CASSVRFTGSHGYTF
d_call: NA
j_call: TRBJ1-2
clone_size: few
v_call: TRBV7-8

cdr3_nt: TGCGCCAGCGGGGATAGCGGCTCCTACAATGAGCAGTTCTTC
cdr3_aa: CASGDSGSYNEQFF
d_call: NA
j_call: TRBJ2-1
clone_size: NA
v_call: TRBV4-1

cdr3_nt: TGCGCCAGCAGCCACGACACAGGGGGCTGGGTGAATGAGCAGTTCTTC
cdr3_aa: CASSHDTGGWVNEQFF
d_call: TRBD1
j_call: TRBJ2-1
clone_size: NA
v_call: TRBV4-3

cdr3_nt: TGTGCCAGCAGCACCACGGCCGGGACAGGGTGGTCCCCAACGGAGACCCAGTACTTC
cdr3_aa: CASSTTAGTGWSPTETQYF
d_call: NA
j_call: TRBJ2-5
clone_size: many
v_call: TRBV21-1

cdr3_nt: TGTGCCAGCTCACCAGGGGAAGAGACCCAGTACTTC
cdr3_aa: CASSPGEETQYF
d_call: NA
j_call: TRBJ2-5
clone_size: NA
v_call: TRBV18

cdr3_nt: TGCGCCAGCAGCTTGGTCTCAGGGGGCAACTATGGCTACACCTTC
cdr3_aa: CASSLVSGGNYGYTF
d_call: TRBD1
j_call: TRBJ1-2
clone_size: many
v_call: TRBV5-1

cdr3_nt: TGTGCCTGGAGTCGGTACATAGACAATGAGCAGTTCTTC
cdr3_aa: CAWSRYIDNEQFF
d_call: NA
j_call: TRBJ2-1
clone_size: NA
v_call: TRBV30